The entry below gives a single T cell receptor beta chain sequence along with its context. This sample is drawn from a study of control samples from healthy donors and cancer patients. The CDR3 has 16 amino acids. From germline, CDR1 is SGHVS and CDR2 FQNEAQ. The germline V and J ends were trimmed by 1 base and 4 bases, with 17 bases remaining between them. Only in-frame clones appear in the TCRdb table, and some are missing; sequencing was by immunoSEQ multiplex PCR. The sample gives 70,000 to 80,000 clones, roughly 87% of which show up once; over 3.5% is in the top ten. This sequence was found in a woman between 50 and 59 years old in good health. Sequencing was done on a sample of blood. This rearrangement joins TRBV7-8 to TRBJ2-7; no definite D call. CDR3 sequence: CASSLDGLSIIYEQYF. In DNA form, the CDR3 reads TGTGCCAGCAGCTTAGATGGGTTGTCCATTATATACGAGCAGTACTTC.